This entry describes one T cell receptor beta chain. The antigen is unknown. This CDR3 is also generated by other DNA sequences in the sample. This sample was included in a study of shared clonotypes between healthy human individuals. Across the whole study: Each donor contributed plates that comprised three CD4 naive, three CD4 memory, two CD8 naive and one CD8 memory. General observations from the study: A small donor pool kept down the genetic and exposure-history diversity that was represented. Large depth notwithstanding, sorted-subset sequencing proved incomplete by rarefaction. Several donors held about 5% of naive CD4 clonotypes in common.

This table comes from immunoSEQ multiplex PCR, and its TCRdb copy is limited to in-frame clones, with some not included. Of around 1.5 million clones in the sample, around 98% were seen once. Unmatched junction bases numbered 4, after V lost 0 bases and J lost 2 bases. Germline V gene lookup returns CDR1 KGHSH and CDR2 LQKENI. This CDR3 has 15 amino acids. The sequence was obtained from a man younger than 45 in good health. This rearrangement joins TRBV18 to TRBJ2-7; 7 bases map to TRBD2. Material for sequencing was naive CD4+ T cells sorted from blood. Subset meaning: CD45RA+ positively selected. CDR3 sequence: CASSPPGGSPYEQYF. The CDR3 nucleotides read TGTGCCAGCTCACCACCAGGCGGGAGTCCCTACGAGCAGTACTTC.